A single T cell receptor beta chain is shown here with its context. V was pared by 0 bases and J by 0 bases, with 14 bases between. Per germline, CDR1 PRHDT and CDR2 FYEKMQ (reference sequence). The CDR3 loop spans 17 amino acids. This specimen belongs to a study of blood T cell repertoires in COVID-19. Study as a whole: T cells, B-cell-depleted T cells, or PBMCs provided the cDNA or gDNA that served as material.

Original handling: Counts of nucleated cells, estimated from reference gene primer amplification, were obtained. Profiled with immunoSEQ multiplex PCR; TCRdb holds only in-frame clones, not every one. D and trimming come from the DNA, and the V and J calls and clone size come from that table. The table lists around 260,000 clones, approximately 87% of them singletons. The rearrangement joins TRBV13 to TRBJ1-2; possible D gene TRBD1, 6 bases. This receptor was obtained from a woman in her forties who had recovered from COVID-19. Material: peripheral blood. DNA of the CDR3: TGTGCCAGCAGCTTAGGCCGTGGGGGCACCCCTAACTATGGCTACACCTTC. Translating gives CASSLGRGGTPNYGYTF.